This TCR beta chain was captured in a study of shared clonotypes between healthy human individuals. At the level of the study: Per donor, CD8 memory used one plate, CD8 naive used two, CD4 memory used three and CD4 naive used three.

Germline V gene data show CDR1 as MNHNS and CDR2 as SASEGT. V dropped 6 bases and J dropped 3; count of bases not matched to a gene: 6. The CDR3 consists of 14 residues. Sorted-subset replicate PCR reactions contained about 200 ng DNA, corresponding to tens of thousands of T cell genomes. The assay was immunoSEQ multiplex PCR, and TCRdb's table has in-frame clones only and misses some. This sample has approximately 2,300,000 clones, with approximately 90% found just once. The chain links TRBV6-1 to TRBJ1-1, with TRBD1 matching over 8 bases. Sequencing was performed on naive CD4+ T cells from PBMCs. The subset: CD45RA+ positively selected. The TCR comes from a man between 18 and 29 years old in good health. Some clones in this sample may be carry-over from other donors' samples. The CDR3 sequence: CASSFRGRDTEAFF. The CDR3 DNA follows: TGTGCCAGCAGCTTCAGGGGGCGCGACACTGAAGCTTTCTTT.